One sample yielded the 24 T cell receptor beta chains listed below, sequenced in a study of cytomegalovirus exposure and HLA in healthy donors. Use of 60 Vbeta and 13 Jbeta primers characterized the PCR. Sequencing used immunoSEQ multiplex PCR; TCRdb keeps in-frame clones, though not all of them. In total, the table holds approximately 76,000 clones. Sequencing was performed on PBMCs. The receptors shown here come from a man aged 18 to 30 in good health and CMV-seropositive.

This rearrangement joins TRBV27 to TRBJ2-1; no clear D gene. Looked up from germline, CDR1 is MNHEY and CDR2 is SMNVEV (reference sequence). CDR3 length: 13 amino acids. With 8 bases removed from V and 0 bases from J, the gap between germline ends came to 8 bases. This chain's CDR3 is CASRISSYNEQFF. The CDR3 coding sequence is TGTGCCAGCCGAATCAGCTCCTACAATGAGCAGTTCTTC.

V usage is TRBV6-1 and J usage is TRBJ2-7; D remains ambiguous. This CDR3 comprises 12 residues. In germline, CDR1 is MNHNS, CDR2 SASEGT. Trimming cost V 6 bases and J 5 bases, with 11 bases left between them. CDR3 sequence: CASRWQKNEQYF. The CDR3 DNA sequence: TGTGCCAGCAGATGGCAGAAAAACGAGCAGTACTTC.

The V and J genes are TRBV19 and TRBJ2-1, with 9 bases that match TRBD2. J gave up 8 bases and V 6 bases, and 14 bases lay outside the gene matches. Per the germline V gene, CDR1 is LNHDA and CDR2 is SQIVND (reference sequence). The CDR3 totals 16 residues. Here the CDR3 reads CASSPSGGRAGDEQFF. For the CDR3, the DNA is TGTGCCAGTAGCCCCTCTGGCGGGAGGGCCGGCGATGAGCAGTTCTTC.

The chain recombines TRBV28 with TRBJ1-6; the match to TRBD1 covers 8 bases. V gave up 7 bases and J gave up 10 bases; unmatched junction bases: 9. This CDR3 is built from 14 residues. Looked up from germline, CDR1 is MDHEN and CDR2 is SYDVKM. The CDR3 loop is CASTPGQVRSPLHF. The CDR3 DNA reads TGTGCCAGCACTCCGGGACAGGTGCGATCACCCCTCCACTTT. The full variable domain, completed using reference TRBV28 and TRBJ1-6, is DVKVTQSSRYLVKRTGEKVFLECVQDMDHENMFWYRQDPGLGLRLIYFSYDVKMKEKGDIPEGYSVSREKKERFSLILESASTNQTSMYLCASTPGQVRSPLHFGNGTRLTVT.

Notes on this clone: Other DNA sequences in the same sample also yield this CDR3. V is TRBV5-1 and J is TRBJ2-7; TRBD1 agrees at 9 bases. The CDR3 is made up of 13 amino acids. J gave up 3 bases and V 4 bases, and 2 bases lay outside the gene matches. Germline V lookup: CDR1 SGHRS, CDR2 YFSETQ. In DNA, the CDR3 is TGCGCCAGCAGCATGGGACAGGGCTACGAGCAGTACTTC. Translation: CASSMGQGYEQYF.

The gene calls are TRBV25-1 and TRBJ2-7, with no clear D. Germline V gene data show CDR1 as MGHDK and CDR2 as SYGVNS. The germline V and J ends were trimmed by 3 bases and 4 bases, with 7 bases remaining between them. There are 12 residues in the CDR3. DNA of the CDR3: TGTGCCAGCAGTGACAGTCTTTACGAGCAGTACTTC. Amino acids: CASSDSLYEQYF.

The V and J genes are TRBV28 and TRBJ2-7, with 8 bases fitting TRBD2. Germline V gene data show CDR1 as MDHEN and CDR2 as SYDVKM. The junction had 10 bases not matched to a gene; V was cut back by 2 bases and J by 7 bases. The CDR3 spans 15 residues. CDR3 region: CASSLGAGDPGEQYF. CDR3 nucleotides: TGTGCCAGCAGTTTAGGAGCGGGGGATCCAGGGGAGCAGTACTTC.

V usage is TRBV4-1 and J usage is TRBJ2-5; 9 bases fit TRBD1. This CDR3 has 15 residues. Looked up from germline, CDR1 is MGHRA and CDR2 is YSYEKL. Trimming at V came to 2 bases and at J to 4 bases, leaving 5 bases not matched to a gene. Written as DNA, the CDR3 is TGCGCCAGCAGCCAAACCGACAGGGGGGGAGAGACCCAGTACTTC. Translated, it gives CASSQTDRGGETQYF.

The gene calls are TRBV19 and TRBJ1-1; TRBD1 is a possible D gene (5 bases). V was shortened by 1 base and J by 11 bases, with 11 bases between the two germline ends. The length of the CDR3 is 12 residues. Germline V gives CDR1 LNHDA, CDR2 SQIVND (reference sequence). Here the CDR3 reads CASSIGGSPAFF. In DNA form, the CDR3 reads TGTGCCAGTAGTATAGGGGGCAGCCCGGCTTTCTTT. Combining the CDR3 with reference TRBV19 and TRBJ1-1 gives the whole variable domain DGGITQSPKYLFRKEGQNVTLSCEQNLNHDAMYWYRQDPGQGLRLIYYSQIVNDFQKGDIAEGYSVSREKKESFPLTVTSAQKNPTAFYLCASSIGGSPAFFGQGTRLTVV.

The rearrangement joins TRBV19 to TRBJ1-3, with a tentative D call TRBD1 (6 bases). V lost 5 bases and J 0 bases, leaving 8 bases between the germline ends. Germline loops: CDR1 LNHDA, CDR2 SQIVND (reference sequence). There are 14 residues in the CDR3. The chain's CDR3 is CASSPDSSGNTIYF. DNA for the CDR3: TGTGCCAGTAGTCCGGACAGCTCTGGAAACACCATATATTTT.

For this clone: At one of its ends the junction is not consistent with the germline gene, which may arise from a read error. The CDR3 spells CAGSRRARVANEQFF. The CDR3 DNA is TGTGCCGGGAGTAGGAGGGCCAGGGTTGCGAATGAGCAGTTCTTC. J is TRBJ2-1 and V is TRBV30, with TRBD2 as a possible D gene (6 bases). CDR1 and CDR2 from the germline V gene are GTSNPN and SVGIG (reference sequence). This CDR3 contains 15 residues. Full variable domain (outside the CDR3, taken from reference TRBV30 and TRBJ2-1): SQTIHQWPATLVQPVGSPLSLECTVEGTSNPNLYWYRQAAGRGLQLLFYSVGIGQISSEVPQNLSASRPQDRQFILSSKKLLLSDSGFYLCAGSRRARVANEQFFGPGTRLTVL.

The V and J genes are TRBV18 and TRBJ1-3, with unresolved D. Per the germline V gene, CDR1 is KGHSH and CDR2 is LQKENI. CDR3 length equals 14 residues. V lost 2 bases, J lost 3 bases, and 8 bases lay in between. CDR3 protein: CASSPAPSGNTIYF. The CDR3 DNA follows: TGTGCCAGCTCACCAGCTCCGAGTGGAAACACCATATATTTT.

The chain joins TRBV4-1 to TRBJ2-3; no firm D call. CDR3 length: 14 amino acids. Trimming stripped 3 bases from V and 6 bases from J, with 13 bases between. Germline V gene lookup returns CDR1 MGHRA and CDR2 YSYEKL. The CDR3 nucleotides are TGCGCCAGCAGCCAGCTAGGCGTCGGGGATACGCAGTATTTT. This translates into CASSQLGVGDTQYF.

This chain joins TRBV6-5 and TRBJ1-5, with 7 bases fitting TRBD1. The CDR3 extends over 13 amino acids. Germline-derived CDR1 and CDR2 are MNHEY and SVGAGI. Trimming at V came to 6 bases and at J to 11 bases, leaving 10 bases not matched to a gene. This CDR3 is CASSLDRVGAQHF. CDR3 nucleotides: TGTGCCAGCAGCCTAGACAGGGTGGGGGCCCAGCATTTT.

For the CDR3, the DNA is TGTGCCAGCAGTTGGACTGGGGGGGAGACCCAGTACTTC. As protein: CASSWTGGETQYF. This rearrangement joins TRBV7-3 to TRBJ2-5; the D gene is possibly TRBD2 (6 bases). Between the trimmed V and J ends, which lost 6 bases and 5 bases, there was a span of 13 bases. The germline gives CDR1 SGHTA, CDR2 FQGTGA. CDR3 length equals 13 residues.

The chain is built from TRBV7-2 and TRBJ1-1; D is unresolved. Germline V lookup: CDR1 SGHTA, CDR2 FQGNSA. This CDR3 comprises 13 residues. V shed 3 bases and J shed 6 bases, with 11 bases lying between them. As DNA, the CDR3 is TGTGCCAGCAGCTTGAGCCAGAGGTCTGAAGCTTTCTTT. The encoded protein is CASSLSQRSEAFF.

The CDR3 region is CASSYSGARNTEAFF. In DNA form, the CDR3 reads TGTGCCAGCAGTTACTCGGGGGCGCGGAACACTGAAGCTTTCTTT. The gene calls are TRBV6-5 and TRBJ1-1, with a tentative D call TRBD1 (6 bases). The CDR3 extends over 15 amino acids. The germline CDR1 and CDR2 sequences are MNHEY and SVGAGI. V was shortened by 0 bases and J by 1 base, with 9 bases between the two germline ends.

This chain uses TRBV6-6 with TRBJ2-3, with D perhaps TRBD1 (7 bases). Trimming pared 6 bases from V and 1 base from J, leaving 17 bases between. Germline CDR1 MNHNY, CDR2 SVGAGI (reference sequence). CDR3 length: 16 amino acids. The CDR3 loop reads CASSPGQGEGTDTQYF. CDR3 coding DNA: TGTGCCAGCAGCCCCGGGCAGGGGGAGGGCACAGATACGCAGTATTTT.

This chain connects TRBV6-5 to TRBJ2-2, with 7 positions matching TRBD1. The ends lost 0 bases at V and 7 bases at J; junction bases unmatched: 5. In germline, CDR1 is MNHEY, CDR2 SVGAGI. The length of the CDR3 is 15 residues. The CDR3 loop reads CASSYSGGAGGELFF. The CDR3 region has the DNA TGTGCCAGCAGTTACTCAGGGGGCGCGGGCGGGGAGCTGTTTTTT.

The rearrangement joins TRBV29-1 to TRBJ2-2, with 7 bases lining up with TRBD1. Germline V gives CDR1 SQVTM, CDR2 ANQGSEA. The CDR3 runs 15 residues. Losses at the gene ends were 3 bases for V and 3 bases for J; bases not matched to a gene: 7. CDR3 amino acids: CSVDREGADTGELFF. The CDR3 nucleotides read TGCAGCGTTGATCGTGAGGGGGCCGACACCGGGGAGCTGTTTTTT.

The chain recombines TRBV6-5 with TRBJ1-4; the D gene is possibly TRBD1 (6 bases). Per the germline V gene, CDR1 is MNHEY and CDR2 is SVGAGI. This CDR3 is built from 16 residues. The germline V and J ends were trimmed by 2 bases and 1 base, with 11 bases remaining between them. Here the CDR3 reads CASSYRTGLTNEKLFF. DNA of the CDR3: TGTGCCAGCAGTTACCGTACAGGGCTAACTAATGAAAAACTGTTTTTT.

V gene TRBV2 combines with J gene TRBJ2-5; 8 bases match TRBD2. Unmatched junction bases numbered 0, after V lost 8 bases and J lost 1 base. This CDR3 has 12 residues. Germline CDR1 and CDR2: SNHLY and FYNNEI. CDR3 region: CASAGGQETQYF. In DNA form, the CDR3 reads TGTGCCAGCGCGGGGGGCCAAGAGACCCAGTACTTC.

The chain uses TRBV9 and TRBJ2-2; 12 bases fit TRBD2. V lost 0 bases, J lost 5 bases, and 8 bases stayed unmatched. Germline loops: CDR1 SGDLS, CDR2 YYNGEE. This CDR3 is 18 amino acids long. CDR3 amino acids: CASSVASGGAWGTGELFF. Here the CDR3 DNA reads TGTGCCAGCAGCGTAGCTAGCGGGGGGGCTTGGGGAACCGGGGAGCTGTTTTTT.

This chain links TRBV28 with TRBJ2-2; the match to TRBD1 covers 9 bases. After removal of 3 bases from V and 1 base from J, the junction contained 3 bases not matched to a gene. Germline V gives CDR1 MDHEN, CDR2 SYDVKM. The CDR3 has 16 residues. CDR3 nucleotide sequence: TGTGCCAGCAGTTTGGAGGGACAGGGGAACACCGGGGAGCTGTTTTTT. It yields the protein CASSLEGQGNTGELFF.